This T cell receptor beta chain stems from a study of T cell responses to AZD1222 COVID-19 vaccine. CDR3 length equals 14 residues. V dropped 4 bases and J dropped 4; count of bases not matched to a gene: 4. The V gene's germline CDR1 is SGHTA and CDR2 FQGNSA. The repertoire was sequenced with immunoSEQ multiplex PCR; TCRdb's copy has only in-frame clones and lacks some. The sample yields 65,000 to 80,000 clones, 83% seen once. Sample: peripheral blood, taken 28 days after the second AZD1222 dose. This chain joins TRBV7-2 and TRBJ1-5; the match to TRBD1 covers 7 bases. The origin of this receptor is an adult who received the AZD1222 COVID-19 vaccine. The CDR3 DNA follows: TGTGCCAGCAGCTCCAACAGGGGTAATCAGCCCCAGCATTTT. It is translated as CASSSNRGNQPQHF.